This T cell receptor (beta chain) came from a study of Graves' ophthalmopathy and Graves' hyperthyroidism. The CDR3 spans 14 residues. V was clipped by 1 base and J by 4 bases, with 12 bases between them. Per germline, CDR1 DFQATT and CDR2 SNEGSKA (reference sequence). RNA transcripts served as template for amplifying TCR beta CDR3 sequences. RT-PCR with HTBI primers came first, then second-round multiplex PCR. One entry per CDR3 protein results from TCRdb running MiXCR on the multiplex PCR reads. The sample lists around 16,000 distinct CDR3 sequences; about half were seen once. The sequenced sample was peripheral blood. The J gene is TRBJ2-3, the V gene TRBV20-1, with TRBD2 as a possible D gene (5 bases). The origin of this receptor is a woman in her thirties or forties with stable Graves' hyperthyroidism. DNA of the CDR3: TGCAGTGCTAGAGGATGGTCGAGGGCAGATACGCAGTATTTT. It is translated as CSARGWSRADTQYF.